What follows are 21 T cell receptor beta chains derived from one specimen sequenced in a study of control samples from healthy donors and cancer patients. The repertoire was sequenced with immunoSEQ multiplex PCR; TCRdb's copy has only in-frame clones and lacks some. The sample lists 70,000 or so clones, about 95% occurring once. Sequenced: blood. All receptors come from a woman between 40 and 50 years old in good health.

The J gene is TRBJ2-5, the V gene TRBV5-1; possible D gene TRBD2, 6 bases. The V end was cut by 4 bases, the J end by 2 bases, with 12 bases between. CDR3 size: 14 residues. Germline V gives CDR1 SGHRS, CDR2 YFSETQ. The CDR3 protein is CASSTGRDQETQYF. CDR3 in DNA: TGCGCCAGCAGCACCGGGCGGGATCAAGAGACCCAGTACTTC. Looking up the rest from reference TRBV5-1 and TRBJ2-5 gives the full variable domain: KAGVTQTPRYLIKTRGQQVTLSCSPISGHRSVSWYQQTPGQGLQFLFEYFSETQRNKGNFPGRFSGRQFSNSRSEMNVSTLELGDSALYLCASSTGRDQETQYFGPGTRLLVL.

J is TRBJ2-1 and V is TRBV29-1, with unresolved D. Between the trimmed V and J ends, which lost 7 bases and 3 bases, there was a span of 10 bases. Germline loops: CDR1 SQVTM, CDR2 ANQGSEA. CDR3 length: 12 residues. The DNA for the CDR3 is TGCAGCGCTTTGTACTACTACAATGAGCAGTTCTTC. Translation gives CSALYYYNEQFF.

Only one count was recorded for this clone. The DNA for the CDR3 is TGTGCCAGCAGCTTTGGCGGGGATGGTACGCAGTATTTT. It is translated as CASSFGGDGTQYF. The J gene is TRBJ2-3, the V gene TRBV7-2; TRBD2 might be the D (6 bases). Germline CDR1 and CDR2: SGHTA and FQGNSA. The germline V and J ends were trimmed by 3 bases and 8 bases, with 12 bases remaining between them. The CDR3 length is 13 residues.

The chain uses TRBV6-5 and TRBJ1-5, with D perhaps TRBD1 (5 bases). Germline V gene sequence: CDR1 MNHEY, CDR2 SVGAGI. Trimming stripped 6 bases from V and 5 bases from J, with 11 bases between. CDR3 length equals 13 residues. CDR3 residues: CASSVDTYQPQHF. Here the CDR3 DNA reads TGTGCCAGCAGCGTGGACACCTATCAGCCCCAGCATTTT.

This chain connects TRBV4-1 to TRBJ2-1; 7 bases line up with TRBD1. CDR1 and CDR2 from the germline V gene are MGHRA and YSYEKL. This CDR3 comprises 15 residues. V gave up 4 bases and J gave up 4 bases; unmatched junction bases: 7. The CDR3 DNA is TGCGCCAGCAGCCGTACAGGGGATGGGTACAATGAGCAGTTCTTC. Residues: CASSRTGDGYNEQFF.

The chain is built from TRBV5-1 and TRBJ1-4; D possibly corresponds to TRBD1 (5 bases). The CDR3 is 14 amino acids. Trimming stripped 0 bases from V and 8 bases from J, with 11 bases between. Looked up from germline, CDR1 is SGHRS and CDR2 is YFSETQ. CDR3 nucleotide sequence: TGCGCCAGCAGCTTGGGGGGCAGGGAGGAAAAACTGTTTTTT. As protein: CASSLGGREEKLFF.

The rearrangement joins TRBV6-6 to TRBJ1-2, with D perhaps matching TRBD1 (6 bases). This CDR3 region has 13 residues. V was shortened by 5 bases and J by 7 bases, with 14 bases between the two germline ends. In germline, CDR1 is MNHNY, CDR2 SVGAGI (reference sequence). The CDR3 DNA sequence: TGTGCCAGCAGTCAAACAGGGTCTAGTGGCTACACCTTC. Protein sequence: CASSQTGSSGYTF.

The chain recombines TRBV3-1 (or the pseudogene TRBV3-2) with TRBJ1-6; D call uncertain. The CDR3 length is 14 residues. Germline lookup yields CDR1 LGHDT and CDR2 YNNKEL (reference sequence). V dropped 1 base and J dropped 7 bases, with 8 bases sitting between them. CDR3: CASSQGTENSPLHF. The CDR3 region has the DNA TGTGCCAGCAGCCAAGGTACGGAGAATTCACCCCTCCACTTT.

This clone was recorded only once. J is TRBJ1-1 and V is TRBV27, with D unclear. This CDR3 has 15 amino acids. Germline CDR1 and CDR2: MNHEY and SMNVEV (reference sequence). Deletions cut 2 bases from V and 2 bases from J, with 12 bases between. The CDR3 nucleotides are TGTGCCAGCAGTTTACGTCTTTGGGGTAACACTGAAGCTTTCTTT. Translated, it gives CASSLRLWGNTEAFF.

The table lists this clone with a few counts. This rearrangement joins TRBV7-2 to TRBJ2-5, with D unresolved. Trimming removed 2 bases from V and 0 bases from J, with 10 bases in between. The germline V gene encodes CDR1 SGHTA and CDR2 FQGNSA. This CDR3 spans 15 amino acids. DNA for the CDR3: TGTGCCAGCAGCTTACAGCCCAGTCACCAAGAGACCCAGTACTTC. This gives the protein CASSLQPSHQETQYF.

This clone has only one observation. CDR3 residues: CASSLSGGTPQETQYF. CDR3 in DNA: TGTGCCAGCAGCTTAAGCGGCGGGACCCCCCAAGAGACCCAGTACTTC. V is TRBV11-1 and J is TRBJ2-5; tentatively, D is TRBD2 (6 bases). The CDR3 extends over 16 amino acids. Germline assignment: CDR1 SGHAT and CDR2 FQDESV (reference sequence). V gave up 2 bases and J gave up 1 base, with 14 bases separating them.

The chain couples TRBV15 to TRBJ2-5; TRBD2 is a possible D gene (6 bases). The germline V gene has CDR1 LNHNV and CDR2 YYDKDF (reference sequence). The CDR3 covers 13 residues. Between the trimmed V and J ends, which lost 0 bases and 5 bases, there was a span of 7 bases. The DNA of the CDR3 is TGTGCCACCAGCAGAGATCGGGGGGAGACCCAGTACTTC. This gives the protein CATSRDRGETQYF.

Here the CDR3 DNA reads TGTGCCAGTAGTATCACGGGGATGCTCCAAGAGACCCAGTACTTC. This translates into CASSITGMLQETQYF. V usage is TRBV19 and J usage is TRBJ2-5; a weak D match, TRBD2 (5 bases). There are 15 residues in the CDR3. Germline assignment: CDR1 LNHDA and CDR2 SQIVND (reference sequence). Trimming shortened V by 3 bases and J by 1 base, and 12 bases separated the two germline ends. Drawing the rest from reference TRBV19 and TRBJ2-5, the complete variable domain is DGGITQSPKYLFRKEGQNVTLSCEQNLNHDAMYWYRQDPGQGLRLIYYSQIVNDFQKGDIAEGYSVSREKKESFPLTVTSAQKNPTAFYLCASSITGMLQETQYFGPGTRLLVL.

This chain links TRBV3-1 (or the pseudogene TRBV3-2) with TRBJ2-5; TRBD2 matches 8 bases. The trim removed 4 bases at V and 5 bases at J, leaving 9 bases unmatched. CDR3 size: 15 residues. Germline CDR1 is LGHDT and CDR2 is YNNKEL (reference sequence). The CDR3 nucleotides read TGTGCCAGCAGCCGGAGACTAGCGCGGGGGGAGACCCAGTACTTC. Translated, it gives CASSRRLARGETQYF.

For the CDR3, the DNA is TGCAGTGCTAGTGATGACAGGTCCTACGAGCAGTACTTC. This encodes CSASDDRSYEQYF. This sequence joins TRBV20-1 and TRBJ2-7; the D gene is possibly TRBD1 (6 bases). The V gene's germline CDR1 is DFQATT and CDR2 SNEGSKA (reference sequence). This CDR3 has 13 residues. Trimming took off 3 bases at V and 1 base at J, with 10 bases between the two ends.

V gene TRBV30 combines with J gene TRBJ2-3; 9 nucleotides line up with TRBD1. Trimming at V came to 7 bases and at J to 14 bases, leaving 10 bases not matched to a gene. The CDR3 sequence is 11 residues long. CDR1 is GTSNPN, CDR2 SVGIG, per germline (reference sequence). DNA for the CDR3: TGTGCCTTAGACCGGGACAGGGAAGGGTATTTT. This gives the protein CALDRDREGYF.

V usage is TRBV6-4 and J usage is TRBJ2-1; D uncertain. Germline lookup yields CDR1 MRHNA and CDR2 SNTAGT. V was shortened by 6 bases and J by 0 bases, with 12 bases between the two germline ends. The CDR3 extends over 15 amino acids. Here the CDR3 reads CASSPDASSYNEQFF. The DNA for the CDR3 is TGTGCCAGCAGCCCGGACGCAAGCTCCTACAATGAGCAGTTCTTC.

The V gene is TRBV5-1, the J gene TRBJ2-2, with D maybe TRBD2 (6 bases). Trimming removed 4 bases from V and 0 bases from J, with 13 bases in between. There are 16 residues in the CDR3. Germline CDR1 and CDR2: SGHRS and YFSETQ. CDR3 sequence (DNA): TGCGCCAGCAGCCCCCCCGGGGGTACGAACACCGGGGAGCTGTTTTTT. Its translation is CASSPPGGTNTGELFF.

The chain couples TRBV4-1 to TRBJ1-2, with D uncertain. With 5 bases removed from V and 2 bases from J, the gap between germline ends came to 12 bases. Germline values: CDR1 MGHRA, CDR2 YSYEKL. The length of the CDR3 is 14 residues. The CDR3 DNA is TGCGCCAGCAGCACCCGACGGGGAAACTATGGCTACACCTTC. This translates into CASSTRRGNYGYTF.

V usage is TRBV2 and J usage is TRBJ2-7; D is possibly TRBD1 (6 bases). Germline CDR1 reads SNHLY; CDR2 reads FYNNEI. The CDR3 loop spans 13 amino acids. Deletions cut 9 bases from V and 4 bases from J, with 16 bases between. The chain's CDR3 is CASQRGSRYEQYF. In nucleotides, the CDR3 is TGTGCCAGTCAGAGGGGGAGTCGGTACGAGCAGTACTTC.

This clone appeared a single time. The chain employs TRBV13 and TRBJ2-1; no firm D call. Germline-derived CDR1 and CDR2 are PRHDT and FYEKMQ (reference sequence). The CDR3 sequence is 14 residues long. Trimming pared 5 bases from V and 5 bases from J, leaving 13 bases between. The CDR3 DNA follows: TGTGCCAGCAGCCCACGGACCAACCACAATGAGCAGTTCTTC. Encoded protein: CASSPRTNHNEQFF.